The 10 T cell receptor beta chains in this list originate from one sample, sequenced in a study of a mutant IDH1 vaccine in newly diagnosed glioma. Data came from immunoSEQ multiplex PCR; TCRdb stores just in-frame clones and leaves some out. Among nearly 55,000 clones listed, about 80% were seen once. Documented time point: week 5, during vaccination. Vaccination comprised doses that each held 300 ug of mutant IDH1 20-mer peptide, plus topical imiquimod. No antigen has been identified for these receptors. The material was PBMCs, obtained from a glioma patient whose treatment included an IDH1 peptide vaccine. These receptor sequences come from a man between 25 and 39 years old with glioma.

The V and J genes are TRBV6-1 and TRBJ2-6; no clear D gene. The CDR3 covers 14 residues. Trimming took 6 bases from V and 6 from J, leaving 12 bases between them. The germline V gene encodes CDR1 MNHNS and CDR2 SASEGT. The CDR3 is CASSVSHTANVLTF. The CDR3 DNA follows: TGTGCCAGCAGCGTCTCCCATACGGCCAACGTCCTGACTTTC.

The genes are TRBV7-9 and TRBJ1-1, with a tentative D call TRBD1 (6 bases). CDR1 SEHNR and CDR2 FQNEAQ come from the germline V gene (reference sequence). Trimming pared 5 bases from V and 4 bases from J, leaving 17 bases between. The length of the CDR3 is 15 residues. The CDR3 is CASSSPLKGGTEAFF. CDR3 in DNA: TGTGCCAGCAGCAGCCCCCTAAAAGGGGGCACTGAAGCTTTCTTT.

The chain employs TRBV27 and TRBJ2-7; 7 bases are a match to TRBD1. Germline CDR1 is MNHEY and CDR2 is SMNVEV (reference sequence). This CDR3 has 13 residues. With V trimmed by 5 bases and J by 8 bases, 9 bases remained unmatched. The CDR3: CASSVTGTEKQYF. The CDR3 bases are TGTGCCAGCAGTGTAACCGGGACAGAGAAGCAGTACTTC.

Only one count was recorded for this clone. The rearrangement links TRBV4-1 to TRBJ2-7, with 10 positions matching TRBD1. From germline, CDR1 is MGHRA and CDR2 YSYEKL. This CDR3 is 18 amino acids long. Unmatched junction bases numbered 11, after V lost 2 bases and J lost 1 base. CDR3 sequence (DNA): TGCGCCAGCAGCCAATCAGTCGGGGGGGACAGGGGATCCTACGAGCAGTACTTC. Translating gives CASSQSVGGDRGSYEQYF.

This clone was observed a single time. The CDR3 protein is CASSLGFHEQYF. The DNA for the CDR3 is TGTGCCAGCAGCTTAGGATTTCACGAGCAGTACTTC. J is TRBJ2-7 and V is TRBV7-2; D unclear. V lost 1 base to trimming and J lost 5 bases, with 6 bases between them. CDR3 length: 12 amino acids. Looked up from germline, CDR1 is SGHTA and CDR2 is FQGNSA.

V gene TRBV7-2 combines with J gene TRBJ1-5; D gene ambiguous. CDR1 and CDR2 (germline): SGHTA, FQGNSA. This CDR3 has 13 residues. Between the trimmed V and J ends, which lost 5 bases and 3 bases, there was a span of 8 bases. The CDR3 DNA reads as TGTGCCAGCAGCGCCCAGATCAATCAGCCCCAGCATTTT. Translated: CASSAQINQPQHF.

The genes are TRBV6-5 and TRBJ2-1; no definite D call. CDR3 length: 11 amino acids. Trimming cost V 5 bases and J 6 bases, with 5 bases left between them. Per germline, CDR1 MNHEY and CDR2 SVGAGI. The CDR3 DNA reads TGTGCCAGCAGTCAACTCAATGAGCAGTTCTTC. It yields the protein CASSQLNEQFF.

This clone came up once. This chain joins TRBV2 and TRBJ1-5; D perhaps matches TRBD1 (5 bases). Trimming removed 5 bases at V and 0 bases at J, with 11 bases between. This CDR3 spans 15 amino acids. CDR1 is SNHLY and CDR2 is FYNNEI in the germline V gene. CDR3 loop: CASSSDTSSNQPQHF. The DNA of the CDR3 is TGTGCCAGCAGTTCGGACACATCTAGCAATCAGCCCCAGCATTTT.

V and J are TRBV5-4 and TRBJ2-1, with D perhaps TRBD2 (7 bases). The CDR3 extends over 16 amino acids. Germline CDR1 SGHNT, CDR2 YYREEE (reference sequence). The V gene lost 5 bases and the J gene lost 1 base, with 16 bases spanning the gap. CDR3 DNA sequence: TGTGCCAGCAGTCTCGGGGGGCCGACTTCCTACAATGAGCAGTTCTTC. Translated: CASSLGGPTSYNEQFF.

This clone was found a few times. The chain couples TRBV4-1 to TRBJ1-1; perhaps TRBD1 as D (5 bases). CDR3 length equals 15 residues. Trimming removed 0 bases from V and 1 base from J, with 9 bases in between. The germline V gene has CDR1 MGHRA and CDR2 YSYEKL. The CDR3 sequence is CASSQDSRGNTEAFF. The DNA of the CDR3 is TGCGCCAGCAGCCAAGATAGTAGGGGGAACACTGAAGCTTTCTTT.